This is a list of T cell receptor beta chains from one sample in a study of cytomegalovirus exposure and HLA in healthy donors. Assay used: immunoSEQ multiplex PCR; TCRdb lists only in-frame clones, some missing. The sample carries over 110,000 clones, roughly 80% recorded once. Material for sequencing was PBMCs. Receptors were obtained from a female donor in good health and CMV-seronegative. Both conserved end residues are part of each CDR3. D genes are given only for firm matches. Some rows have no size entry. The others give once, few or many, or a class for an expanded clone.

size,V,J,D,CDR3,DNA
few,TRBV18,TRBJ1-5,TRBD1,CASSTGTGNQPQHF,TGTGCCAGCTCGACCGGGACAGGGAATCAGCCCCAGCATTTT
.,TRBV18,TRBJ2-7,.,CASSRKDSGKTYEQYF,TGTGCCAGCTCACGAAAGGACAGCGGTAAAACCTACGAGCAGTACTTC
.,TRBV19,TRBJ2-1,.,CASRNRRGGRNEQFF,TGTGCCAGTAGAAACCGCAGGGGCGGAAGGAATGAGCAGTTCTTC
.,TRBV2,TRBJ2-5,TRBD2,CASSEGGRRGETQYF,TGTGCCAGCAGTGAGGGCGGGAGGAGAGGGGAGACCCAGTACTTC
.,TRBV18,TRBJ1-2,TRBD1,CASSPIGQAANYGYTF,TGTGCCAGCTCACCCATTGGACAGGCGGCGAACTATGGCTACACCTTC
.,TRBV5-1,TRBJ1-3,TRBD1,CASSGTGTGRGDTIYF,TGCGCCAGCAGCGGAACCGGGACAGGGAGGGGAGACACCATATATTTT
few,TRBV28,TRBJ1-2,.,CASSLGGGVRYGYPF,TGTGCCAGCAGTTTGGGGGGGGGTGTGAGGTATGGCTACCCCTTC
.,TRBV30,TRBJ1-1,TRBD1,CAWSVLDRGPNTEAFF,TGTGCCTGGAGTGTACTGGACAGGGGGCCCAACACTGAAGCTTTCTTT
.,TRBV5-5,TRBJ1-2,.,CASSLVPDSFARDYGYTF,TGTGCCAGCAGCTTGGTCCCGGACAGTTTCGCTCGCGACTATGGCTACACCTTC
.,TRBV19,TRBJ2-1,.,CASSITSPTLSYNEQFF,TGTGCCAGTAGTATAACTAGCCCAACCCTCTCCTACAATGAGCAGTTCTTC
.,TRBV6-6,TRBJ1-4,TRBD1,CASSYRGRGSNEKLFF,TGTGCCAGCAGTTACAGGGGGCGCGGGTCTAATGAAAAACTGTTTTTT
.,TRBV21-1,TRBJ1-5,.,CASSKGFRDSVHQRDQPQHF,TGTGCCAGCAGCAAAGGGTTTCGGGACAGTGTCCATCAAAGGGATCAGCCCCAGCATTTT
.,TRBV14,TRBJ2-6,.,CASSQDYWGHGRANVLTF,TGTGCCAGCAGCCAAGACTATTGGGGACACGGTCGGGCCAACGTCCTGACTTTC
.,TRBV5-6,TRBJ2-3,.,CASSLGLQTHTQYF,TGTGCCAGCAGCTTGGGACTTCAGACCCATACGCAGTATTTT
.,TRBV14,TRBJ1-5,TRBD1,CASSQPRTGSNQPQHF,TGTGCCAGCAGCCAACCTAGGACAGGGAGCAATCAGCCCCAGCATTTT
.,TRBV5-1,TRBJ2-7,TRBD2,CASSLGASGAYEQYF,TGCGCCAGCAGCTTGGGGGCTAGCGGGGCCTACGAGCAGTACTTC
.,TRBV28,TRBJ2-2,.,CASSFRPGTGELFF,TGTGCCAGCAGTTTCCGGCCGGGCACCGGGGAGCTGTTTTTT
.,TRBV29-1,TRBJ2-1,.,CSSRGAPSYNEQFF,TGCAGCTCCCGGGGGGCCCCCTCCTACAATGAGCAGTTCTTC
.,TRBV25-1,TRBJ2-7,TRBD1,CASSDYPGQSVSYEQYF,TGTGCCAGCAGTGACTACCCGGGACAGTCGGTCTCCTACGAGCAGTACTTC
.,TRBV15,TRBJ2-7,.,CATSRDPVKNYEQYF,TGTGCCACCAGCAGAGATCCAGTAAAGAACTACGAGCAGTACTTC
.,TRBV5-4,TRBJ2-3,TRBD2,CASSFHSSGDRDTQYF,TGTGCCAGCAGCTTTCACTCTAGCGGGGACCGAGATACGCAGTATTTT
.,TRBV7-9,TRBJ2-7,.,CASSLPGQYYEQYF,TGTGCCAGCAGCCTGCCGGGACAATACTACGAGCAGTACTTC
.,TRBV28,TRBJ2-3,TRBD1,CASRTGGLFSTDTQYF,TGTGCCAGCAGGACAGGGGGCCTGTTTAGCACAGATACGCAGTATTTT
once,TRBV29-1,TRBJ2-1,TRBD2,CSVDAGGPVEQFF,TGCAGCGTTGACGCGGGAGGGCCTGTTGAGCAGTTCTTC
once,TRBV6-6,TRBJ2-1,.,CASSIQGLNEQFF,TGTGCCAGCAGTATACAGGGCCTCAATGAGCAGTTCTTC
.,TRBV19,TRBJ1-2,.,CASSTRQALSGYTF,TGTGCCAGTAGTACCCGACAGGCCCTGAGTGGCTACACCTTC
.,TRBV29-1,TRBJ1-1,.,CSVFPSGGTEAFF,TGCAGCGTTTTTCCGAGCGGGGGCACTGAAGCTTTCTTT
.,TRBV7-2,TRBJ1-2,.,CASSLYFRADYGYTF,TGTGCCAGCAGCTTGTATTTCAGGGCCGACTATGGCTACACCTTC
.,TRBV5-1,TRBJ1-1,TRBD1,CASSRGQANTEAFF,TGCGCCAGCAGCAGGGGACAGGCGAACACTGAAGCTTTCTTT
.,TRBV4-3,TRBJ1-1,.,CASSQASSGTWNTEAFF,TGCGCCAGCAGCCAAGCCTCTTCCGGGACATGGAACACTGAAGCTTTCTTT
.,TRBV19,TRBJ2-7,.,CASSIRTLVEGSIYEQYF,TGTGCCAGTAGTATAAGGACTCTGGTGGAGGGCAGTATCTACGAGCAGTACTTC
.,TRBV6-1,TRBJ1-1,.,CASSEAGRKAFF,TGTGCCAGCAGTGAAGCGGGGAGAAAAGCTTTCTTT
.,TRBV6-5,TRBJ2-1,.,CASTDNYNEQFF,TGTGCCAGCACCGACAACTACAATGAGCAGTTCTTC
few,TRBV4-1,TRBJ2-7,TRBD1,CASSPGQGPHEQYF,TGCGCCAGCAGCCCGGGACAGGGGCCCCACGAGCAGTACTTC
few,TRBV4-1,TRBJ2-7,.,CASSQGGPYSYEQYF,TGCGCCAGCAGCCAAGGGGGGCCCTACTCCTACGAGCAGTACTTC
.,TRBV9,TRBJ2-5,.,CASSVVPGGAETQYF,TGTGCCAGCAGCGTAGTCCCGGGGGGCGCAGAGACCCAGTACTTC
few,TRBV4-3,TRBJ1-6,TRBD1,CASSQVGTGNSPLHF,TGCGCCAGCAGCCAAGTGGGGACAGGGAATTCACCCCTCCACTTT
.,TRBV30,TRBJ2-7,.,CACCAPYEQYF,TGTGCCTGCTGCGCGCCCTACGAGCAGTACTTC
.,TRBV30,TRBJ2-1,.,CAFGTGGTYNEQFF,TGTGCCTTTGGGACTGGAGGAACCTACAATGAGCAGTTCTTC
.,TRBV25-1,TRBJ1-2,.,CASSAFLGYTF,TGTGCCAGCAGTGCCTTTCTTGGCTACACCTTC
.,TRBV6-1,TRBJ2-7,TRBD2,CAGSATTSAHSYEQYF,TGTGCCGGCAGTGCAACGACTAGCGCGCACTCCTACGAGCAGTACTTC
.,TRBV14,TRBJ1-4,.,CASSEGKMGRYNEKLFF,TGTGCCAGCAGCGAAGGAAAAATGGGGAGGTATAATGAAAAACTGTTTTTT
.,TRBV7-8,TRBJ1-1,.,CASSLIGGTEAFF,TGTGCCAGCAGCTTAATCGGGGGGACTGAAGCTTTCTTT
once,TRBV15,TRBJ2-1,.,CATSRPSRGEQFF,TGTGCCACCAGCAGACCCTCACGGGGTGAGCAGTTCTTC
.,TRBV2,TRBJ1-2,TRBD1,CASSGDRGNGYTF,TGTGCCAGCAGCGGCGACAGGGGCAATGGCTACACCTTC
.,TRBV7-9,TRBJ2-2,TRBD2,CASSPLRVAGGSNTGELFF,TGTGCCAGCAGCCCCTTACGGGTTGCGGGGGGGTCGAACACCGGGGAGCTGTTTTTT